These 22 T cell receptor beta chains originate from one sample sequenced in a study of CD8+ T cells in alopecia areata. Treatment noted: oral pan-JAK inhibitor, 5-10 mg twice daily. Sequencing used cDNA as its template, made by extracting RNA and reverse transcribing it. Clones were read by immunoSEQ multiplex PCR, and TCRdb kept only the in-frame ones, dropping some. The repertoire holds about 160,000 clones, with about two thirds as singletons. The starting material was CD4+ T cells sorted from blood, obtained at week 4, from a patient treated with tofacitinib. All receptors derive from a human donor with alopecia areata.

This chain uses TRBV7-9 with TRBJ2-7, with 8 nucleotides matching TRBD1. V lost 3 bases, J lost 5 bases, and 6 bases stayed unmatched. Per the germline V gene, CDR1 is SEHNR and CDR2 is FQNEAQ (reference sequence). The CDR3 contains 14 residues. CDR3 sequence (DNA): TGTGCCAGCAGCTTGCAGGGGGCATCGGACGAGCAGTACTTC. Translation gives CASSLQGASDEQYF.

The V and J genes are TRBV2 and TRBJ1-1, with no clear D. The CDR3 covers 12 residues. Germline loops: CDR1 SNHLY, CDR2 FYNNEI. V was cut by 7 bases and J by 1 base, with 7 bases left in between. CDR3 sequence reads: CASNQQNTEAFF. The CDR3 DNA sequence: TGTGCCAGCAACCAGCAGAACACTGAAGCTTTCTTT. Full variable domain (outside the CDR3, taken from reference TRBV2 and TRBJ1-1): EPEVTQTPSHQVTQMGQEVILRCVPISNHLYFYWYRQILGQKVEFLVSFYNNEISEKSEIFDDQFSVERPDGSNFTLKIRSTKLEDSAMYFCASNQQNTEAFFGQGTRLTVV.

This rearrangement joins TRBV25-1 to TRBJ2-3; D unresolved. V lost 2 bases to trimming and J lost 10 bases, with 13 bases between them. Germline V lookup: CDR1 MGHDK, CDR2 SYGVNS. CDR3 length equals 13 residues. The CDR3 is CASSEPGDRAQYF. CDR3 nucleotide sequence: TGTGCCAGCAGTGAACCCGGAGATAGGGCGCAGTATTTT.

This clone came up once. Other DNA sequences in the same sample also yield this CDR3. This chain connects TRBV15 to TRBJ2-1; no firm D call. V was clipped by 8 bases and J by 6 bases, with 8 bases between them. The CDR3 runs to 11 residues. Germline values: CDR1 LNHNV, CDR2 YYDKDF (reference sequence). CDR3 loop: CATSRVNEQFF. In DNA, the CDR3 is TGTGCCACCTCCAGAGTCAATGAGCAGTTCTTC.

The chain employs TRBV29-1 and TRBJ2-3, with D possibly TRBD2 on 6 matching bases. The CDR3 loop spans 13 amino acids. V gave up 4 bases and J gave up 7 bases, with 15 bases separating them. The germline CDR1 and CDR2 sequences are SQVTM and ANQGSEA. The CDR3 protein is CSVGPPGTYTQYF. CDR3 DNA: TGCAGCGTTGGACCTCCCGGGACTTATACGCAGTATTTT.

The CDR3 sequence: CASSGLADGANVLTF. CDR3 bases: TGTGCCAGCAGTGGTCTCGCGGATGGGGCCAACGTCCTGACTTTC. This chain joins TRBV25-1 and TRBJ2-6; D unclear. V lost 4 bases to trimming and J lost 3 bases, with 10 bases between them. The CDR3 extends over 15 amino acids. Germline assignment: CDR1 MGHDK and CDR2 SYGVNS.

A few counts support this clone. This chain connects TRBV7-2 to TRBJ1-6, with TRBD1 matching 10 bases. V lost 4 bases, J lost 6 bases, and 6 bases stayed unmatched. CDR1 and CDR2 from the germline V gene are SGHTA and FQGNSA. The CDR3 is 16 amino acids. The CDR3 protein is CASSSRRQGANSPLHF. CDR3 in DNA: TGTGCCAGCAGCTCCCGAAGACAGGGGGCTAATTCACCCCTCCACTTT.

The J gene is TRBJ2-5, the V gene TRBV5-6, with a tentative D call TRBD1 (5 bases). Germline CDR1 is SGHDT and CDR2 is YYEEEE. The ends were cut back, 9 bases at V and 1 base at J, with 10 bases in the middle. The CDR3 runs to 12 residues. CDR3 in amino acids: CATHRPQETQYF. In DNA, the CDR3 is TGTGCCACCCACAGGCCCCAAGAGACCCAGTACTTC.

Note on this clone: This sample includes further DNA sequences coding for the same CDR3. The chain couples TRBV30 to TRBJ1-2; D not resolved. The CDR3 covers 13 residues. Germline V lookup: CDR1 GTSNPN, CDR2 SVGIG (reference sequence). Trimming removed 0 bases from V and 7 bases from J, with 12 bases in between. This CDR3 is CAWSVLGSGGYTF. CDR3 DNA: TGTGCCTGGAGTGTATTGGGTTCTGGTGGCTACACCTTC.

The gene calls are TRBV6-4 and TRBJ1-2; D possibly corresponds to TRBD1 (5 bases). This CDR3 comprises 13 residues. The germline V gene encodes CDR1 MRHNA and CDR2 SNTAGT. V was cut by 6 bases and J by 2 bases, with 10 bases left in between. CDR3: CASSRDRNYGYTF. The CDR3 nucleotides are TGTGCCAGCAGCCGGGACCGAAACTATGGCTACACCTTC.

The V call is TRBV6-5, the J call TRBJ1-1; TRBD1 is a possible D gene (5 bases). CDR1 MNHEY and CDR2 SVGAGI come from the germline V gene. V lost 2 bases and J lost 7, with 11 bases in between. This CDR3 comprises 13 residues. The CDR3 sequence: CASSYRTGFEAFF. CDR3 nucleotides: TGTGCCAGCAGTTACCGTACAGGATTTGAAGCTTTCTTT.

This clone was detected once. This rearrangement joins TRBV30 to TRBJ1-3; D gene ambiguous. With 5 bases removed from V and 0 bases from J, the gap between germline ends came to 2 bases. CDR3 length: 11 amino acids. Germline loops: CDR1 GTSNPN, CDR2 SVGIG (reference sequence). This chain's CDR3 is CAWGSGNTIYF. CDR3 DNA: TGTGCCTGGGGCTCTGGAAACACCATATATTTT.

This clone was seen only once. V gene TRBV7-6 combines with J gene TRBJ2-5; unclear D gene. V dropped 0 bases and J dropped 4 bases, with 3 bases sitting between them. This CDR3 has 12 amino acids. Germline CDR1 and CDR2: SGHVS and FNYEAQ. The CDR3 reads CASSLARETQYF. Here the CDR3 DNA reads TGTGCCAGCAGCTTAGCACGAGAGACCCAGTACTTC.

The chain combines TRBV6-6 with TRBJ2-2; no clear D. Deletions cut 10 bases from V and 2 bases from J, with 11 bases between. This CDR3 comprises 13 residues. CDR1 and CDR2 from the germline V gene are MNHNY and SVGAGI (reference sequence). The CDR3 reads CATRWSNTGELFF. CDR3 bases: TGTGCCACGCGGTGGTCAAACACCGGGGAGCTGTTTTTT.

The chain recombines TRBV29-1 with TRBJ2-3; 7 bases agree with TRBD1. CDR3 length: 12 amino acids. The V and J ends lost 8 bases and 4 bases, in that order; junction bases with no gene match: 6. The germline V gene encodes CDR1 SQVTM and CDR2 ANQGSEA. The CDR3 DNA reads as TGCAGCACCGGGACAGAAGCAGATACGCAGTATTTT. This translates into CSTGTEADTQYF.

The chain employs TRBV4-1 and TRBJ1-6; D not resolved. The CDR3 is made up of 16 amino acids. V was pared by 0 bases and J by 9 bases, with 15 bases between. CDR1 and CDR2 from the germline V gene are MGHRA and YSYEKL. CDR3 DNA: TGCGCCAGCAGCCAAGAACTCAGTTTGAGGATTTCACCCCTCCACTTT. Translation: CASSQELSLRISPLHF.

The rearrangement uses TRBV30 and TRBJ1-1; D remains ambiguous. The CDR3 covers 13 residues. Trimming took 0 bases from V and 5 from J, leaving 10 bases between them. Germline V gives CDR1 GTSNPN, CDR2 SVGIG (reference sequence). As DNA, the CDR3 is TGTGCCTGGAGTGTATCTAGTGAGACTGAAGCTTTCTTT. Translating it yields CAWSVSSETEAFF. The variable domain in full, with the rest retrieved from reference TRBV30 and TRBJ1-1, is SQTIHQWPATLVQPVGSPLSLECTVEGTSNPNLYWYRQAAGRGLQLLFYSVGIGQISSEVPQNLSASRPQDRQFILSSKKLLLSDSGFYLCAWSVSSETEAFFGQGTRLTVV.

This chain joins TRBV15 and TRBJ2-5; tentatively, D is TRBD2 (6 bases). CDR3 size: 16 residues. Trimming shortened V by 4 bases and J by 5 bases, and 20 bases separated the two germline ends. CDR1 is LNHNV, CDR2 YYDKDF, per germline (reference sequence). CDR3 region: CATSIPAIGGYETQYF. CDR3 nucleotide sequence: TGTGCCACCAGCATTCCAGCTATTGGGGGGTATGAGACCCAGTACTTC.

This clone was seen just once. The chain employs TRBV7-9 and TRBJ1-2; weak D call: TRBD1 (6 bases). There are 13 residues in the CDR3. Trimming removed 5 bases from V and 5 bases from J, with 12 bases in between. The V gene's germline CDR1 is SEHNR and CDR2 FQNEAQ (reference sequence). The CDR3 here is CASSVPQGYGYTF. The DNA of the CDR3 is TGTGCCAGCAGCGTGCCCCAGGGGTATGGCTACACCTTC.

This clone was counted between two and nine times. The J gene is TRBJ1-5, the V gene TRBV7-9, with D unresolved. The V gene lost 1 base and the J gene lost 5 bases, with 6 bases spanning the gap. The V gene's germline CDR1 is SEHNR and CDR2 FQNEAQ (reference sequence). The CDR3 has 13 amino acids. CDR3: CASSLEGYQPQHF. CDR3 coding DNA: TGTGCCAGCAGCTTAGAAGGGTATCAGCCCCAGCATTTT.

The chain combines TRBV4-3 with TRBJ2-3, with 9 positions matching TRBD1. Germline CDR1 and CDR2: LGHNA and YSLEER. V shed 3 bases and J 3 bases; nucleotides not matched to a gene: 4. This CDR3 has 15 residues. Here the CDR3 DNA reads TGCGCCAGCAGCCACCGCGGACAGGGGACAGATACGCAGTATTTT. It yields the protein CASSHRGQGTDTQYF.

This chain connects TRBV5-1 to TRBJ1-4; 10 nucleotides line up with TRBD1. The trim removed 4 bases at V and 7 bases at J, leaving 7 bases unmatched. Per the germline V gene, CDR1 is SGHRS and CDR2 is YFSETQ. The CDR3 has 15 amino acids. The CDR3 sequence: CASSLKGQGTEKLFF. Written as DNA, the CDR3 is TGCGCCAGCAGCCTGAAGGGACAGGGGACTGAAAAACTGTTTTTT.